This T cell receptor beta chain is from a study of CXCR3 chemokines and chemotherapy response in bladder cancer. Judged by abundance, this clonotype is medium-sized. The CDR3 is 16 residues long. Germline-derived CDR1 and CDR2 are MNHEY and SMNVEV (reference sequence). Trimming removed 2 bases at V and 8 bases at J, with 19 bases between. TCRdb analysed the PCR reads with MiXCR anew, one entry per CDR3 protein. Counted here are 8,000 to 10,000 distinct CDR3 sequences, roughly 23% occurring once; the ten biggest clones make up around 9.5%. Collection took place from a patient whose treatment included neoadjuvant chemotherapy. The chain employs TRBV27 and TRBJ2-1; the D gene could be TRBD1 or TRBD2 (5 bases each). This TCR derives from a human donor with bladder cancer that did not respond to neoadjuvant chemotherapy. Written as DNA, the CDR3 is TGTGCCAGCAGTTTACGTTATGGGACGGTGGGGGATGAGCAGTTCTTC. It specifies CASSLRYGTVGDEQFF.